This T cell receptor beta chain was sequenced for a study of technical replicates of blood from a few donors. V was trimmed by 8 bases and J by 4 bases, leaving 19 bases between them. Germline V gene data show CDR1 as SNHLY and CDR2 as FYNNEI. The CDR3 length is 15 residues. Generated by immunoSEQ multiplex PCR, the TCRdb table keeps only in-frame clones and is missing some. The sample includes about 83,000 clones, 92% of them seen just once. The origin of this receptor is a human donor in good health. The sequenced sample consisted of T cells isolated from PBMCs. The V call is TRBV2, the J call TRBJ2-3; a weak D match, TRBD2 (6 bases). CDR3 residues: CASGRRERRADTQYF. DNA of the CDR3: TGTGCCAGCGGCAGACGGGAGCGGCGGGCAGATACGCAGTATTTT.